These 15 T cell receptor beta chains were sequenced from one sample in a study of blood T cell repertoires in COVID-19. Profiled with immunoSEQ multiplex PCR; TCRdb holds only in-frame clones, not every one. The table shows roughly 350,000 clones, with 85% occurring only once. Input material: peripheral blood. These receptors came from a woman aged 18-29 years with acute or convalescent COVID-19.

The rearrangement joins TRBV7-2 to TRBJ2-1; 9 nucleotides align to TRBD1. CDR3 size: 15 residues. Germline CDR1 SGHTA, CDR2 FQGNSA. Germline trimming cut 5 bases from V and 4 bases from J; bases unmatched to any gene: 6. The CDR3 protein is CASSEGQGIYNEQFF. CDR3 nucleotides: TGTGCCAGCAGCGAGGGACAGGGCATTTACAATGAGCAGTTCTTC.

In this sample, this clone turned up once. The V and J genes are TRBV10-3 and TRBJ1-4; 9 bases fit TRBD1. CDR1 is ENHRY, CDR2 SYGVKD, per germline. Germline trimming cut 5 bases from V and 1 base from J; bases unmatched to any gene: 5. There are 16 residues in the CDR3. In DNA form, the CDR3 reads TGTGCCATCAGTAGCGGACAGGGGAGAACTAATGAAAAACTGTTTTTT. This sequence encodes CAISSGQGRTNEKLFF.

This chain connects TRBV10-3 to TRBJ2-5, with TRBD2 as a possible D gene (6 bases). The CDR3 has 18 residues. With 0 bases removed from V and 2 bases from J, the gap between germline ends came to 19 bases. The germline V gene has CDR1 ENHRY and CDR2 SYGVKD. The CDR3 DNA reads TGTGCCATCAGTGAGTCGCGGCAGGGTGGGGGAGGACAAGAGACCCAGTACTTC. It encodes CAISESRQGGGGQETQYF.

CDR3 amino acids: CSVWGGSNEKLFF. DNA of the CDR3: TGCAGCGTTTGGGGGGGGTCTAATGAAAAACTGTTTTTT. This sequence joins TRBV29-1 and TRBJ1-4, with a possible D match to TRBD1 (5 bases). The CDR3 covers 13 residues. Looked up from germline, CDR1 is SQVTM and CDR2 is ANQGSEA. V gave up 5 bases and J gave up 3 bases, with 10 bases separating them.

This clone turned up a few times. The chain links TRBV27 to TRBJ1-5; no clear D gene. Germline loops: CDR1 MNHEY, CDR2 SMNVEV (reference sequence). The CDR3 loop spans 15 amino acids. V lost 10 bases, J lost 0 bases, and 16 bases lay in between. CDR3 bases: TGTGCCACCGCTCCCAGGCCAAATAGCAATCAGCCCCAGCATTTT. Protein product: CATAPRPNSNQPQHF.

The chain is built from TRBV3-1 (or the pseudogene TRBV3-2) and TRBJ2-1; a weak D match, TRBD1 (5 bases). CDR3 size: 18 residues. The germline V gene has CDR1 LGHDT and CDR2 YNNKEL (reference sequence). Deletions cut 0 bases from V and 2 bases from J, with 17 bases between. In DNA, the CDR3 is TGTGCCAGCAGCCAAGAAAGGTTGGGGCTAAGAACCTACAATGAGCAGTTCTTC. Amino acid sequence: CASSQERLGLRTYNEQFF.

This chain joins TRBV23-1 and TRBJ1-4; no clear D. TRBV23-1 is known as an ORF, though its function is uncertain. The CDR3 runs to 14 residues. Trimming left V 6 bases short and J 6 bases short, with 14 bases between. The CDR3 DNA is TGCGCCAGCAGACATACGACAAGAGATGAAAAACTGTTTTTT. Translating gives CASRHTTRDEKLFF.

This rearrangement joins TRBV7-3 to TRBJ1-1; 8 bases line up with TRBD1. Germline lookup yields CDR1 SGHTA and CDR2 FQGTGA. The CDR3 loop spans 13 amino acids. V was clipped by 6 bases and J by 5 bases; unmatched bases: 5. DNA of the CDR3: TGTGCCAGCAGTTGGCGACAGGGGACTGAAGCTTTCTTT. It is translated as CASSWRQGTEAFF.

V and J are TRBV5-8 and TRBJ2-7; TRBD2 might be the D (5 bases). This CDR3 region has 13 residues. Trimming shortened V by 3 bases and J by 7 bases, and 14 bases separated the two germline ends. Germline V lookup: CDR1 SGHTS, CDR2 YDEGEE. In DNA form, the CDR3 reads TGTGCCAGCAGCTGGAAAGGCCCGGGAGAGCAGTACTTC. Translated, it gives CASSWKGPGEQYF.

V usage is TRBV3-1 (or the pseudogene TRBV3-2) and J usage is TRBJ1-4; no definite D call. The V gene's germline CDR1 is LGHDT and CDR2 YNNKEL (reference sequence). The CDR3 runs to 15 residues. V lost 1 base to trimming and J lost 0 bases, with 6 bases between them. The CDR3 loop reads CASSQGETTNEKLFF. CDR3 DNA sequence: TGTGCCAGCAGCCAAGGAGAGACAACTAATGAAAAACTGTTTTTT.

This clone was detected ten times or more. The CDR3 region is CASSLDREAFF. CDR3 bases: TGTGCCAGCAGTTTGGACAGGGAAGCTTTCTTT. J is TRBJ1-1 and V is TRBV6-6; TRBD1 aligns across 7 bases. This CDR3 contains 11 residues. Germline V gene data show CDR1 as MNHNY and CDR2 as SVGAGI (reference sequence). Trimming removed 4 bases from V and 8 bases from J; junction bases left unmatched: 1.

The rearrangement links TRBV5-6 to TRBJ1-2; D perhaps matches TRBD1 (6 bases). The CDR3 has 14 amino acids. Germline CDR1 SGHDT, CDR2 YYEEEE. The V gene lost 4 bases and the J gene lost 1 base, with 11 bases spanning the gap. The chain's CDR3 is CASSTGQLNYGYTF. CDR3 bases: TGTGCCAGCAGCACCGGACAGCTTAACTATGGCTACACCTTC.

V and J are TRBV27 and TRBJ1-6, with TRBD1 identical over 7 bases. Germline trimming cut 5 bases from V and 8 bases from J; bases unmatched to any gene: 9. Germline CDR1 and CDR2: MNHEY and SMNVEV (reference sequence). CDR3 length: 15 amino acids. The CDR3, as DNA: TGTGCCAGCAGTATCGGACAGGTGTTATATTCACCCCTCCACTTT. It specifies CASSIGQVLYSPLHF.

This clone was observed once. This chain links TRBV5-1 with TRBJ2-5; unclear D gene. V dropped 3 bases and J dropped 2 bases, with 8 bases sitting between them. The length of the CDR3 is 13 residues. The germline gives CDR1 SGHRS, CDR2 YFSETQ. In DNA form, the CDR3 reads TGCGCCAGCAGCTCAGCACAGCAAGAGACCCAGTACTTC. Translated: CASSSAQQETQYF.

The chain uses TRBV28 and TRBJ2-5; 11 bases match TRBD1. The germline V gene encodes CDR1 MDHEN and CDR2 SYDVKM. The CDR3 has 15 residues. V lost 5 bases and J lost 5; bases outside the gene matches: 7. This CDR3 is CASSPWTGGTETQYF. In DNA, the CDR3 is TGTGCCAGCAGTCCCTGGACAGGGGGCACGGAGACCCAGTACTTC.